Listed below are T cell receptor beta chains from one sample, sequenced in a study of cytomegalovirus exposure and HLA in healthy donors. TCRdb keeps only in-frame clones here, not all; method: immunoSEQ multiplex PCR. The top ten hold 6.3% of the sample, which has about 190,000 clones, approximately 79% seen once. The sequenced sample was PBMCs. The source of these receptors is a man aged 35 to 55 in good health and CMV-seropositive. Each CDR3 is given with its conserved first and last residue. The D gene is left open where the match is weak. The size entry is marked missing in some rows and otherwise reads once, few, many or a size class.

TRBV4-1,TRBJ1-4,-,-,CASSQAQGNEKLFF,TGCGCCAGCAGCCAAGCTCAGGGGAATGAAAAACTGTTTTTT
TRBV4-2,TRBJ1-4,few,-,CASSRRSGKDEKLFF,TGTGCCAGCAGCCGAAGATCGGGGAAGGATGAAAAACTGTTTTTT
TRBV15,TRBJ1-1,-,-,CATSRVYREAFF,TGTGCCACCAGCAGAGTTTATCGGGAAGCTTTCTTT
TRBV10-3,TRBJ2-7,-,-,CAISVGGSLEQYF,TGTGCCATCAGTGTGGGGGGATCTCTCGAGCAGTACTTC
TRBV7-8,TRBJ2-3,few,TRBD2,CASSSGLGAATQYF,TGTGCCAGCAGCTCAGGACTAGGAGCAGCTACGCAGTATTTT
TRBV5-6,TRBJ1-3,-,-,CASSSLNPGNTIYF,TGTGCCAGCAGCTCTCTTAATCCTGGAAACACCATATATTTT
TRBV7-2,TRBJ2-3,few,TRBD2,CASSFPSRWGGSKDTQYF,TGTGCCAGCAGCTTCCCGAGCAGGTGGGGGGGGTCAAAGGATACGCAGTATTTT
TRBV30,TRBJ2-5,once,-,CAWKAGTWGETQYF,TGTGCCTGGAAAGCGGGCACCTGGGGAGAGACCCAGTACTTC
TRBV9,TRBJ1-4,-,-,CASSRRGGLGEKLFF,TGTGCCAGCAGCCGGCGGGGGGGCCTGGGTGAAAAACTGTTTTTT
TRBV18,TRBJ2-1,-,-,CASSPGGGANEQFF,TGTGCCAGCTCACCAGGTGGGGGGGCGAATGAGCAGTTCTTC
TRBV5-4,TRBJ2-7,-,-,CASSLRQGYEQYF,TGTGCCAGCAGCTTGCGGCAGGGCTACGAGCAGTACTTC
TRBV5-1,TRBJ2-1,-,TRBD2,CASSFSGTSRVEQFF,TGCGCCAGCAGCTTCTCCGGGACTAGCAGGGTTGAGCAGTTCTTC
TRBV6-5,TRBJ2-2,-,TRBD2,CASSYLGTSNTGELFF,TGTGCCAGCAGTTACTTAGGGACTAGTAACACCGGGGAGCTGTTTTTT
TRBV11-2,TRBJ2-5,-,-,CASSLQGPARETQYF,TGTGCCAGCAGCCTACAGGGTCCTGCTAGGGAGACCCAGTACTTC
TRBV19,TRBJ2-7,-,TRBD1,CASSSRPTGGTYEQYF,TGTGCCAGTAGTTCCCGGCCGACAGGGGGGACCTACGAGCAGTACTTC
TRBV2,TRBJ1-1,-,-,CASFGGRTEAFF,TGTGCCAGCTTCGGAGGGAGGACTGAAGCTTTCTTT
TRBV9,TRBJ2-7,few,TRBD1,CASSAGGTGTYEQYF,TGTGCCAGCAGCGCGGGCGGGACAGGGACCTACGAGCAGTACTTC
TRBV4-1,TRBJ2-7,-,TRBD2,CASSQAASGVEQYF,TGCGCCAGCAGCCAAGCTGCTAGCGGGGTCGAGCAGTACTTC
TRBV6-6,TRBJ2-1,once,TRBD1,CASSSGTGIIF,TGTGCCAGCAGCTCCGGGACAGGGATAATCTTC
TRBV7-8,TRBJ2-5,-,TRBD2,CASSLLPSGGFQETQYF,TGTGCCAGCAGCTTATTGCCTAGCGGGGGTTTCCAAGAGACCCAGTACTTC
TRBV19,TRBJ1-5,-,TRBD1,CASSIKRGREQPQHF,TGTGCCAGTAGTATAAAGAGGGGGCGCGAGCAGCCCCAGCATTTT
TRBV10-2,TRBJ2-5,-,TRBD2,CASTEAGGKPETQYF,TGCGCCAGCACCGAAGCGGGGGGGAAACCAGAGACCCAGTACTTC
TRBV15,TRBJ2-1,-,-,CATSRATGTEQFF,TGTGCCACCAGCAGAGCTACCGGGACAGAGCAGTTCTTC
TRBV2,TRBJ2-1,-,TRBD1,CASRRQGAVNEQFF,TGTGCCAGCAGGAGACAGGGGGCTGTCAATGAGCAGTTCTTC
TRBV7-9,TRBJ1-3,-,-,CASSFRSGNTIYF,TGTGCCAGCAGCTTCCGCAGTGGAAACACCATATATTTT
TRBV29-1,TRBJ1-1,-,-,CSVEDSGIFEAFF,TGCAGCGTTGAGGACAGTGGCATATTTGAAGCTTTCTTT
TRBV14,TRBJ2-1,-,-,CASSRGAQGLPYNEQFF,TGTGCCAGCAGCAGAGGCGCACAGGGTCTACCCTACAATGAGCAGTTCTTC
TRBV7-2,TRBJ2-7,-,TRBD2,CASSLASGVTYEQYF,TGTGCCAGCAGCTTAGCTAGCGGGGTGACCTACGAGCAGTACTTC
TRBV21-1,TRBJ1-1,once,-,CASSTRTAKLTGMNTEAFF,TGTGCCAGCAGCACAAGGACTGCAAAATTGACAGGGATGAACACTGAAGCTTTCTTT
TRBV28,TRBJ1-1,large,TRBD1,CASSPPDRAAFF,TGTGCCAGCAGTCCCCCCGACAGGGCAGCTTTCTTT
TRBV9,TRBJ2-3,few,-,CASSPYTDTQYF,TGTGCCAGCAGCCCCTACACAGATACGCAGTATTTT
TRBV6-6,TRBJ2-3,-,-,CASIPEGADTQYF,TGTGCCAGCATTCCAGAGGGAGCAGATACGCAGTATTTT
TRBV7-3,TRBJ2-7,-,-,CASSLIRWGATYEQYF,TGTGCCAGCAGCTTAATTCGCTGGGGCGCGACCTACGAGCAGTACTTC
TRBV7-2,TRBJ2-3,-,TRBD2,CASSLVPAGGPTDTQYF,TGTGCCAGCAGCTTAGTTCCAGCGGGGGGGCCGACAGATACGCAGTATTTT
TRBV4-3,TRBJ1-1,-,-,CASSQDSGVRTEAFF,TGCGCCAGCAGCCAAGATTCGGGGGTTCGCACTGAAGCTTTCTTT
TRBV5-1,TRBJ1-5,-,TRBD1,CASSVGDRDRQPQHF,TGCGCCAGCAGCGTGGGAGACAGGGACCGTCAGCCCCAGCATTTT
TRBV15,TRBJ2-2,-,-,CATSRDPRSGGELFF,TGTGCCACCAGCAGAGACCCGAGGTCGGGCGGGGAGCTGTTTTTT
TRBV7-9,TRBJ2-7,once,-,CASSLISQKSEQYF,TGTGCCAGCAGCTTAATCTCCCAGAAAAGCGAGCAGTACTTC
TRBV29-1,TRBJ2-4,-,-,CSVGGGRGNIQYF,TGCAGCGTTGGGGGGGGGCGCGGAAACATTCAGTACTTC
TRBV7-2,TRBJ1-1,-,-,CASSRIGTPGRNTEAFF,TGTGCCAGCAGCCGGATCGGGACTCCGGGAAGAAACACTGAAGCTTTCTTT
TRBV7-9,TRBJ2-3,-,-,CASSLAFGGTLPTDTQYF,TGTGCCAGCAGCTTGGCTTTCGGAGGTACACTGCCCACAGATACGCAGTATTTT
TRBV6-5,TRBJ1-2,few,TRBD1,CASSPNRGGGYTF,TGTGCCAGCAGTCCAAACAGGGGCGGTGGCTACACCTTC
TRBV5-1,TRBJ2-7,-,-,CASLKNPIGGQMFSYEQYF,TGCGCCAGCCTAAAAAACCCAATCGGGGGACAGATGTTCTCCTACGAGCAGTACTTC
TRBV27,TRBJ2-2,-,-,CASTQGGSGELFF,TGTGCCAGCACCCAAGGAGGGTCCGGGGAGCTGTTTTTT
TRBV27,TRBJ1-2,-,TRBD1,CASSHRGGYGYTF,TGTGCCAGCAGTCACAGGGGGGGTTATGGCTACACCTTC
TRBV19,TRBJ1-1,-,-,CASSMGGAEAFF,TGTGCCAGTAGTATGGGGGGAGCTGAAGCTTTCTTT
TRBV7-3,TRBJ2-3,-,TRBD2,CASSLGGGGGDTQYF,TGTGCCAGCAGCTTAGGCGGGGGTGGAGGAGATACGCAGTATTTT
TRBV9,TRBJ2-3,-,TRBD2,CASSVAIAGGLDTQYF,TGTGCCAGCAGCGTAGCGATAGCGGGGGGGCTTGATACGCAGTATTTT
TRBV9,TRBJ2-1,-,-,CASSPHFSNEQFF,TGTGCCAGCAGCCCCCATTTTAGCAATGAGCAGTTCTTC
TRBV4-1,TRBJ1-1,-,-,CASSQGPRDSEAFF,TGCGCCAGCAGTCAAGGTCCGCGGGACTCTGAAGCTTTCTTT
TRBV19,TRBJ2-2,few,TRBD1,CATYNRGRGLWNTGELFF,TGTGCCACTTATAACCGGGGCAGGGGGCTATGGAACACCGGGGAGCTGTTTTTT
TRBV19,TRBJ1-1,once,-,CASGRSWTEAFF,TGTGCCAGTGGGAGGAGTTGGACTGAAGCTTTCTTT
TRBV9,TRBJ2-5,few,-,CASSVALSGGLAGAQETQYF,TGTGCCAGCAGCGTAGCTCTGTCAGGGGGGCTAGCAGGCGCTCAAGAGACCCAGTACTTC